The 31 T cell receptor beta chains presented below share a single source sample, sequenced in a study of control samples from healthy donors and cancer patients. Libraries were prepared by immunoSEQ multiplex PCR; TCRdb keeps only in-frame clonotypes and omits some of them. The sample has 150,000 or so clones; about 90% are singletons. Sequenced input: blood. The receptors shown here come from a woman in her twenties or thirties in good health.

The chain recombines TRBV3-1 (or the pseudogene TRBV3-2) with TRBJ1-4; D remains ambiguous. The V end lost 2 bases, the J end lost 7 bases, and 11 bases lay between the germline ends. The CDR3 sequence is 14 residues long. Germline CDR1 is LGHDT and CDR2 is YNNKEL (reference sequence). DNA for the CDR3: TGTGCCAGCAGCCAAACCCGGACGGTTGAAAAACTGTTTTTT. This codes for CASSQTRTVEKLFF.

This rearrangement joins TRBV2 to TRBJ1-5, with a weak D call TRBD1 (5 bases). The CDR3 totals 14 residues. V lost 5 bases to trimming and J lost 2 bases, with 10 bases between them. Germline CDR1 is SNHLY and CDR2 is FYNNEI. This CDR3 reads CASSTLGGNQPQHF. The CDR3 DNA follows: TGTGCCAGCAGTACACTGGGGGGCAATCAGCCCCAGCATTTT.

The V call is TRBV19, the J call TRBJ1-5, with TRBD1 as a possible D gene (6 bases). CDR3 size: 14 residues. V lost 4 bases to trimming and J lost 6 bases, with 13 bases between them. Germline-derived CDR1 and CDR2 are LNHDA and SQIVND (reference sequence). Written as DNA, the CDR3 is TGTGCCAGTAGTACCACAGGGAGCGGTCAGCCCCAGCATTTT. Translation: CASSTTGSGQPQHF.

The chain links TRBV5-4 to TRBJ2-3; D might be TRBD2 (7 bases). The CDR3 loop spans 16 amino acids. The V and J ends lost 4 bases and 0 bases respectively, with 15 bases between them. CDR1 and CDR2 (germline): SGHNT, YYREEE (reference sequence). CDR3 sequence reads: CASSPGEGRSTDTQYF. The CDR3 bases are TGTGCCAGCAGCCCAGGGGAGGGGAGAAGCACAGATACGCAGTATTTT.

The chain employs TRBV9 and TRBJ1-1; D unresolved. Germline CDR1 is SGDLS and CDR2 is YYNGEE. V was pared by 0 bases and J by 4 bases, with 19 bases between. This CDR3 contains 17 residues. The CDR3 region is CASSVEGRLGSVTEAFF. The CDR3 DNA is TGTGCCAGCAGCGTAGAGGGCCGACTAGGGTCGGTCACTGAAGCTTTCTTT.

The J gene is TRBJ1-2, the V gene TRBV4-2; TRBD1 is a possible D gene (6 bases). This CDR3 has 15 amino acids. V was shortened by 1 base and J by 4 bases, with 13 bases between the two germline ends. Germline CDR1 LGHNA, CDR2 YNFKEQ. DNA for the CDR3: TGTGCCAGCAGCCAAGGGGAGACAGGAGTCTATGGCTACACCTTC. Residues: CASSQGETGVYGYTF.

This clone was observed a handful of times. This sequence joins TRBV3-1 (or the pseudogene TRBV3-2) and TRBJ2-4, with unresolved D. CDR1 LGHDT and CDR2 YNNKEL come from the germline V gene (reference sequence). The CDR3 is 16 residues long. Trimming took 4 bases from V and 2 from J, leaving 15 bases between them. CDR3 amino acids: CASSPGSFESKNIQYF. CDR3 in DNA: TGTGCCAGCAGCCCTGGTTCGTTCGAATCCAAAAACATTCAGTACTTC.

The rearrangement links TRBV3-1 (or the pseudogene TRBV3-2) to TRBJ2-7; possibly TRBD1 for D (6 bases). The CDR3 runs 13 residues. Trimming cost V 3 bases and J 3 bases, with 9 bases left between them. The germline V gene has CDR1 LGHDT and CDR2 YNNKEL (reference sequence). The CDR3 DNA reads TGTGCCAGCAGCCATGAGGGGGTCTACGAGCAGTACTTC. It encodes CASSHEGVYEQYF.

The V call is TRBV6-6, the J call TRBJ2-5; 9 nucleotides align to TRBD1. The CDR3 length is 14 residues. V was clipped by 7 bases and J by 4 bases; unmatched bases: 7. CDR1 and CDR2 from the germline V gene are MNHNY and SVGAGI (reference sequence). The CDR3 bases are TGTGCCAGCATGCGTGGACAGGGGCTAGAGACCCAGTACTTC. It yields the protein CASMRGQGLETQYF.

The chain combines TRBV7-6 with TRBJ2-1; D unclear. Between the trimmed V and J ends, which lost 1 base and 4 bases, there was a span of 8 bases. This CDR3 has 14 amino acids. Germline V gives CDR1 SGHVS, CDR2 FNYEAQ. As DNA, the CDR3 is TGTGCCAGCAGCTTAGGGACCAATTACAATGAGCAGTTCTTC. Amino acids: CASSLGTNYNEQFF.

The chain couples TRBV7-8 to TRBJ2-1; D is possibly TRBD1 or TRBD2 (5 bases each). Between the trimmed V and J ends, which lost 2 bases and 5 bases, there was a span of 16 bases. Germline CDR1 SGHVS, CDR2 FQNEAQ. This CDR3 contains 16 residues. The chain's CDR3 is CASSLFGKGTDNEQFF. In nucleotides, the CDR3 is TGTGCCAGCAGCTTATTCGGGAAAGGGACCGACAATGAGCAGTTCTTC.

The V and J genes are TRBV6-1 and TRBJ2-3, with 7 bases that match TRBD2. The junction had 12 bases not matched to a gene; V was cut back by 3 bases and J by 6 bases. Germline lookup yields CDR1 MNHNS and CDR2 SASEGT. The CDR3 is 16 residues long. The CDR3 spells CASSDGGTGLRDTQYF. As DNA, the CDR3 is TGTGCCAGCAGTGACGGGGGGACCGGCCTGAGGGATACGCAGTATTTT.

The chain employs TRBV20-1 and TRBJ1-1, with D unresolved. CDR3 size: 11 residues. Germline V lookup: CDR1 DFQATT, CDR2 SNEGSKA (reference sequence). Between the trimmed V and J ends, which lost 3 bases and 0 bases, there was a span of 2 bases. The CDR3 nucleotides read TGCAGTGCTAGCTTGAACACTGAAGCTTTCTTT. It is translated as CSASLNTEAFF.

The J gene is TRBJ1-5, the V gene TRBV2, with D perhaps matching TRBD1 (5 bases). Deletions cut 5 bases from V and 2 bases from J, with 13 bases between. Per germline, CDR1 SNHLY and CDR2 FYNNEI. The CDR3 is 15 amino acids. The CDR3 region is CASSIQGGGNQPQHF. The CDR3 DNA reads TGTGCCAGCAGTATCCAGGGTGGTGGCAATCAGCCCCAGCATTTT.

The rearrangement uses TRBV29-1 and TRBJ2-1, with D perhaps assigned TRBD1 or TRBD2 (5 bases each). V gave up 8 bases and J gave up 7 bases, with 18 bases separating them. Per the germline V gene, CDR1 is SQVTM and CDR2 is ANQGSEA. The length of the CDR3 is 13 residues. The DNA of the CDR3 is TGCAGCCTTGCTGGGGGATCGGGGAATGAGCAGTTCTTC. Its translation: CSLAGGSGNEQFF.

The chain carries TRBV19 and TRBJ1-5; 10 bases are shared with TRBD1. CDR1 and CDR2 from the germline V gene are LNHDA and SQIVND (reference sequence). V shed 3 bases, J shed 7 bases, and the junction held 6 bases outside the gene matches. The length of the CDR3 is 15 residues. This CDR3 is CASSMIGTGDQPQHF. The CDR3 DNA follows: TGTGCCAGTAGTATGATAGGGACAGGGGACCAGCCCCAGCATTTT.

This chain joins TRBV2 and TRBJ2-7; 7 nucleotides match TRBD2. V shed 8 bases and J 3 bases; nucleotides not matched to a gene: 7. Germline CDR1 is SNHLY and CDR2 is FYNNEI. The CDR3 consists of 13 residues. The CDR3 DNA reads TGTGCCAGCGTACCGGGACTAAGCTACGAGCAGTACTTC. This codes for CASVPGLSYEQYF. The complete variable domain, with remaining parts taken from reference TRBV2 and TRBJ2-7, reads EPEVTQTPSHQVTQMGQEVILRCVPISNHLYFYWYRQILGQKVEFLVSFYNNEISEKSEIFDDQFSVERPDGSNFTLKIRSTKLEDSAMYFCASVPGLSYEQYFGPGTRLTVT.

The V gene is TRBV3-1 (or the pseudogene TRBV3-2), the J gene TRBJ1-3, with D maybe TRBD1 (6 bases). Germline V gene sequence: CDR1 LGHDT, CDR2 YNNKEL (reference sequence). The CDR3 loop spans 15 amino acids. V was trimmed by 0 bases and J by 4 bases, leaving 10 bases between them. The CDR3 sequence: CASSQEGAAGNTIYF. CDR3 DNA: TGTGCCAGCAGCCAAGAGGGGGCAGCCGGAAACACCATATATTTT.

This CDR3 reads CSAIQGTGETQYF. CDR3 nucleotides: TGCAGCGCTATACAGGGGACAGGAGAGACCCAGTACTTC. The chain recombines TRBV29-1 with TRBJ2-5; 8 bases agree with TRBD1. The CDR3 is 13 amino acids. V dropped 7 bases and J dropped 4; count of bases not matched to a gene: 8. Germline-derived CDR1 and CDR2 are SQVTM and ANQGSEA. Based on the CDR3 plus reference TRBV29-1 and TRBJ2-5, the full variable domain is SAVISQKPSRDICQRGTSLTIQCQVDSQVTMMFWYRQQPGQSLTLIATANQGSEATYESGFVIDKFPISRPNLTFSTLTVSNMSPEDSSIYLCSAIQGTGETQYFGPGTRLLVL.

DNA of the CDR3: TGTGCCAGCAGCTCGACTGGGTCGGACGAGCAGTACGTC. This sequence encodes CASSSTGSDEQYV. The J gene is TRBJ2-7, the V gene TRBV11-2; no reliable D call. The V gene's germline CDR1 is SGHAT and CDR2 FQNNGV. Trimming cost V 4 bases and J 5 bases, with 12 bases left between them. The CDR3 is 13 residues long.

This clone was counted only a few times. The chain is built from TRBV12-3 or TRBV12-4 and TRBJ2-1, with D unclear. The CDR3 runs to 11 residues. The V gene lost 2 bases and the J gene lost 4 bases, with 0 bases spanning the gap. Written as DNA, the CDR3 is TGTGCCAGCAGTTTATACAATGAGCAGTTCTTC. Protein sequence: CASSLYNEQFF.

V gene TRBV5-1 combines with J gene TRBJ2-3; 7 bases match TRBD1. CDR1 is SGHRS, CDR2 YFSETQ, per germline. V was clipped by 0 bases and J by 0 bases; unmatched bases: 4. The CDR3 length is 16 residues. The CDR3 loop reads CASSLGKGASTDTQYF. The CDR3 DNA reads as TGCGCCAGCAGCTTGGGGAAGGGGGCCAGCACAGATACGCAGTATTTT.

The genes are TRBV5-1 and TRBJ2-5; tentatively, D is TRBD2 (5 bases). CDR1 and CDR2 (germline): SGHRS, YFSETQ. The CDR3 is 14 amino acids. Trimming left V 2 bases short and J 5 bases short, with 13 bases between. The CDR3 DNA reads TGCGCCAGCAGCTTACGAGGGCCGCGGGAGACCCAGTACTTC. Translating gives CASSLRGPRETQYF.

The V and J genes are TRBV19 and TRBJ1-4, with D perhaps matching TRBD1 (5 bases). The CDR3 is 17 amino acids. Trimming left V 5 bases short and J 0 bases short, with 16 bases between. CDR1 is LNHDA, CDR2 SQIVND, per germline (reference sequence). CDR3 region: CASSQGSGTATNEKLFF. The DNA for the CDR3 is TGTGCCAGTAGTCAGGGCTCGGGAACGGCAACTAATGAAAAACTGTTTTTT.

The V gene is TRBV7-8, the J gene TRBJ2-3; 8 bases fit TRBD2. The V and J ends lost 5 bases and 0 bases, in that order; junction bases with no gene match: 7. The CDR3 is 16 residues long. Germline CDR1 SGHVS, CDR2 FQNEAQ. CDR3 sequence (DNA): TGTGCCAGCAGCCACTACCCTAGCGGGAGCACAGATACGCAGTATTTT. Protein product: CASSHYPSGSTDTQYF.

This sequence joins TRBV6-1 and TRBJ2-1, with 7 bases that match TRBD2. Per the germline V gene, CDR1 is MNHNS and CDR2 is SASEGT. CDR3 size: 16 residues. Trimming took 1 base from V and 0 from J; bases not matched to a gene: 3. CDR3: CASSEGGGSSYNEQFF. CDR3 bases: TGTGCCAGCAGTGAAGGGGGCGGGAGCTCCTACAATGAGCAGTTCTTC.

The chain couples TRBV6-4 to TRBJ1-2; 10 bases match TRBD1. This CDR3 comprises 13 residues. The germline V gene has CDR1 MRHNA and CDR2 SNTAGT. V lost 0 bases, J lost 8 bases, and 0 bases stayed unmatched. The CDR3 loop is CASSDSTGGGYTF. The CDR3 coding sequence is TGTGCCAGCAGTGACTCGACAGGGGGCGGCTACACCTTC.

V and J are TRBV10-3 and TRBJ2-3, with 10 bases identical to TRBD2. Germline CDR1 is ENHRY and CDR2 is SYGVKD. J lost 4 bases, V lost 6 bases, and 4 bases had no gene match. CDR3 size: 14 residues. The CDR3 loop is CAIREAGGPDTQYF. CDR3 DNA: TGTGCCATCAGAGAAGCGGGGGGGCCAGATACGCAGTATTTT.

This rearrangement joins TRBV30 to TRBJ1-5; D possibly corresponds to TRBD1 (6 bases). Germline V CDR1 and CDR2: GTSNPN, SVGIG (reference sequence). There are 14 residues in the CDR3. Trimming left V 5 bases short and J 0 bases short, with 11 bases between. CDR3 protein: CAWGQPYSNQPQHF. DNA of the CDR3: TGTGCCTGGGGACAGCCGTATAGCAATCAGCCCCAGCATTTT.

The V and J genes are TRBV18 and TRBJ2-7; maybe TRBD2 (5 bases). Looked up from germline, CDR1 is KGHSH and CDR2 is LQKENI. The germline V and J ends were trimmed by 1 base and 2 bases, with 9 bases remaining between them. CDR3 length: 14 amino acids. CDR3 in amino acids: CASSPREGAYEQYV. CDR3 sequence (DNA): TGTGCCAGCTCACCACGCGAGGGAGCCTACGAGCAGTACGTC.

The chain employs TRBV19 and TRBJ2-3; TRBD1 is a possible D gene (7 bases). The CDR3 consists of 17 residues. The ends were cut back, 8 bases at V and 4 bases at J, with 25 bases in the middle. The germline V gene has CDR1 LNHDA and CDR2 SQIVND (reference sequence). This CDR3 reads CASSRDGGGGEADTQYF. The CDR3, as DNA: TGTGCCAGTTCCAGGGACGGCGGAGGGGGCGAGGCAGATACGCAGTATTTT.